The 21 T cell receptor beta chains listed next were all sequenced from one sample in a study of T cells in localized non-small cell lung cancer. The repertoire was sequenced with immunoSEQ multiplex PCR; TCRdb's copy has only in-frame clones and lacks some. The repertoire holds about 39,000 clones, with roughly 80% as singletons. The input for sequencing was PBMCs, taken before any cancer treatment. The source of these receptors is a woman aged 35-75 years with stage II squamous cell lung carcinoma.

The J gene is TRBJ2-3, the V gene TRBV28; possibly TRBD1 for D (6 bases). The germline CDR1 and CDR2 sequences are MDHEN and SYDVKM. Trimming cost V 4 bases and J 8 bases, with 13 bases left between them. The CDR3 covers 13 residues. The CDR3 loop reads CASSSGDIVTQYF. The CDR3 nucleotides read TGTGCCAGCAGTTCCGGGGACATCGTTACGCAGTATTTT.

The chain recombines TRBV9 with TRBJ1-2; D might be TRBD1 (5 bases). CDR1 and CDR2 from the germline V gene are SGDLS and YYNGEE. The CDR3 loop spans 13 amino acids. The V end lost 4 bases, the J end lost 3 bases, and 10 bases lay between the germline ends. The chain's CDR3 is CASSPDSDYGYTF. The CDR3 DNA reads TGTGCCAGCAGCCCCGACAGCGACTATGGCTACACCTTC.

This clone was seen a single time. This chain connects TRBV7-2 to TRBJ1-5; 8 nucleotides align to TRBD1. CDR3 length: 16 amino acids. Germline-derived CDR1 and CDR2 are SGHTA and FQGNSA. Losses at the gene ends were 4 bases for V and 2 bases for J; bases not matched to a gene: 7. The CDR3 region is CASSSHGQGGNQPQHF. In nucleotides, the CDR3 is TGTGCCAGCAGCTCGCACGGACAGGGCGGCAATCAGCCCCAGCATTTT.

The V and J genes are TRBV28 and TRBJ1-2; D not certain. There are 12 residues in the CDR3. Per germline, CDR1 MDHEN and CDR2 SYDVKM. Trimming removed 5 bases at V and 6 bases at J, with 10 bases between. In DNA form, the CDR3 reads TGTGCCAGCAGTCGAACCCTGGATGGCTACACCTTC. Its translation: CASSRTLDGYTF.

CDR3 in DNA: TGTGCCAGCAGTGAGCAGGGGAACTCTGGAAACACCATATATTTT. Translated: CASSEQGNSGNTIYF. The V call is TRBV2, the J call TRBJ1-3; D is possibly TRBD1 (6 bases). The CDR3 length is 15 residues. Deletions cut 3 bases from V and 0 bases from J, with 9 bases between. The germline V gene has CDR1 SNHLY and CDR2 FYNNEI.

This chain's CDR3 is CASSLWASGTDTQYF. The CDR3 DNA follows: TGTGCCAGCAGTTTATGGGCTAGCGGCACAGATACGCAGTATTTT. The V gene is TRBV27, the J gene TRBJ2-3; perhaps TRBD2 as D (6 bases). Germline loops: CDR1 MNHEY, CDR2 SMNVEV (reference sequence). Trimming took 1 base from V and 1 from J, leaving 9 bases between them. The CDR3 is 15 amino acids.

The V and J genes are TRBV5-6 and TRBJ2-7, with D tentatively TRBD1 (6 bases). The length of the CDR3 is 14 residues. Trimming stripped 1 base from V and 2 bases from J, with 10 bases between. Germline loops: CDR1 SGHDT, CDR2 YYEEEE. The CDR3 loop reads CASSLWGQTYEQYV. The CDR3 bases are TGTGCCAGCAGCTTGTGGGGGCAGACCTACGAGCAGTACGTC.

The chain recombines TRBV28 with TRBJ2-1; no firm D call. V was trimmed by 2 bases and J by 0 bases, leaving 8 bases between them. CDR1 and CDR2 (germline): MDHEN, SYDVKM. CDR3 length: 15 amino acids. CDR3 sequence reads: CASSLNVGSYNEQFF. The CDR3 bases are TGTGCCAGCAGTTTAAACGTCGGCTCCTACAATGAGCAGTTCTTC.

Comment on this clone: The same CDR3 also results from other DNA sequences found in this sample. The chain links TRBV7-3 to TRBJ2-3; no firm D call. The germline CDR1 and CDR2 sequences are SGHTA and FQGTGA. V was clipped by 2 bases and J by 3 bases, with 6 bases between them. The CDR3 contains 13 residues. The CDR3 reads CASSLDSTDTQYF. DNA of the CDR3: TGTGCCAGCAGCTTAGACTCGACAGATACGCAGTATTTT.

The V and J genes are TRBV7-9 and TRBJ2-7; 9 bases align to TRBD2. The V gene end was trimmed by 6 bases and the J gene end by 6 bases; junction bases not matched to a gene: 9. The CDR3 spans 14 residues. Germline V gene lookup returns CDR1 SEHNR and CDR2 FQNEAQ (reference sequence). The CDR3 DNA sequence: TGTGCCAGCAGTCCCAGCGGGAGGTGGGTCGAGCAGTACTTC. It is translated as CASSPSGRWVEQYF. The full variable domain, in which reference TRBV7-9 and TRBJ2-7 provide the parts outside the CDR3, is DTGVSQNPRHKITKRGQNVTFRCDPISEHNRLYWYRQTLGQGPEFLTYFQNEAQLEKSRLLSDRFSAERPKGSFSTLEIQRTEQGDSAMYLCASSPSGRWVEQYFGPGTRLTVT.

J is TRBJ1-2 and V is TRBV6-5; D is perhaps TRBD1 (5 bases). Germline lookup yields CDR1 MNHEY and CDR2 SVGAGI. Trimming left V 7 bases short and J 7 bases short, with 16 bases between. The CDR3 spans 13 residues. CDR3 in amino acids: CASTSAGGVGYTF. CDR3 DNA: TGTGCCAGCACTTCCGCCGGGGGGGTTGGCTACACCTTC.

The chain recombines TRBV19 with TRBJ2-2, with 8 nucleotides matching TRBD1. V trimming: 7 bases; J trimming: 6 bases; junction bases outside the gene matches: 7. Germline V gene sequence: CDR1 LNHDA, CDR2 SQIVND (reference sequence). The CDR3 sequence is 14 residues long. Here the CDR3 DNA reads TGTGCCAGTACATGGACAGGGTCGGCCGGGGAGCTGTTTTTT. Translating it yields CASTWTGSAGELFF.

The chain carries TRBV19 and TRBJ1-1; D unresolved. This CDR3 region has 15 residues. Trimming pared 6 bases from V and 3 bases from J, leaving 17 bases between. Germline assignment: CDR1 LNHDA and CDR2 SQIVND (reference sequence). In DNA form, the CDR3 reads TGTGCCAGTAGCCGATTAGAGGCCGGAGACACTGAAGCTTTCTTT. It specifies CASSRLEAGDTEAFF.

The CDR3 DNA follows: TGCGCCAGCAGCCAAGGGAGGGGCAATCAGCCCCAGCATTTT. This encodes CASSQGRGNQPQHF. The chain recombines TRBV4-3 with TRBJ1-5; the D is unclear. Germline loops: CDR1 LGHNA, CDR2 YSLEER. V lost 1 base and J 2 bases, leaving 6 bases between the germline ends. The CDR3 has 14 amino acids.

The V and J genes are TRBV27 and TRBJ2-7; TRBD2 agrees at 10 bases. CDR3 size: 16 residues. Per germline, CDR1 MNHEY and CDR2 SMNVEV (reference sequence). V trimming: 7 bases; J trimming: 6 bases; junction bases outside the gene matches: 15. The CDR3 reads CASTTGGASGRGEQYF. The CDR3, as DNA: TGTGCCAGCACTACAGGGGGGGCTAGCGGGAGAGGCGAGCAGTACTTC.

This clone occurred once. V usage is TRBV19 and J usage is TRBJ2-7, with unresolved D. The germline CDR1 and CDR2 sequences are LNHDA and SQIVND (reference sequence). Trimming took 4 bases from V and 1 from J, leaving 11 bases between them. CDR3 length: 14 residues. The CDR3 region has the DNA TGTGCCAGTAGTAGGTACGGGTTGTCCTACGAGCAGTACTTC. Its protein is CASSRYGLSYEQYF.

The CDR3 here is CASSKPGTGGDEQFF. In DNA, the CDR3 is TGTGCCAGCTCAAAACCCGGGACAGGGGGGGATGAGCAGTTCTTC. The chain combines TRBV18 with TRBJ2-1; TRBD1 matches at 11 bases. Germline-derived CDR1 and CDR2 are KGHSH and LQKENI. V was clipped by 5 bases and J by 8 bases; unmatched bases: 8. The CDR3 totals 15 residues.

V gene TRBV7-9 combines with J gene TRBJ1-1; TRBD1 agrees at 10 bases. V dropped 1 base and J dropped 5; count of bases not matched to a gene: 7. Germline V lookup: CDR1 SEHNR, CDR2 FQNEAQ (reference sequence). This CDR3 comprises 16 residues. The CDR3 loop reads CASSLGVGQGETEAFF. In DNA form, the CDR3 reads TGTGCCAGCAGCTTAGGAGTCGGACAGGGGGAGACTGAAGCTTTCTTT.

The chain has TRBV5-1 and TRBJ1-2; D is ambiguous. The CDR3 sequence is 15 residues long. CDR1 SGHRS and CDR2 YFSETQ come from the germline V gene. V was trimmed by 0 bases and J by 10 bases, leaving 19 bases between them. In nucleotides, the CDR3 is TGCGCCAGCAGCTTGGATCCGGGCGGGTACTTTGACTACACCTTC. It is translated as CASSLDPGGYFDYTF.

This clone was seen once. This CDR3 reads CASSHPFRQGSQPQHF. The CDR3 nucleotides read TGTGCCAGCAGTCACCCCTTTAGACAGGGCAGTCAGCCCCAGCATTTT. The chain carries TRBV6-6 and TRBJ1-5; 7 nucleotides align to TRBD1. The CDR3 is 16 amino acids. Germline-derived CDR1 and CDR2 are MNHNY and SVGAGI (reference sequence). The junction had 13 bases not matched to a gene; V was cut back by 5 bases and J by 6 bases.

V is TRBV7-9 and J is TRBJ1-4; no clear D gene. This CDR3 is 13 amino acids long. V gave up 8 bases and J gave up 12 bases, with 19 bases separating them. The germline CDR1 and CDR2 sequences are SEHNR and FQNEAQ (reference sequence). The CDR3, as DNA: TGTGCCAGCGGATCCACGACCCGCAGCCAACTGTTTTTT. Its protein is CASGSTTRSQLFF. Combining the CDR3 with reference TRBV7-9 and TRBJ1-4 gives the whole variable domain DTGVSQNPRHKITKRGQNVTFRCDPISEHNRLYWYRQTLGQGPEFLTYFQNEAQLEKSRLLSDRFSAERPKGSFSTLEIQRTEQGDSAMYLCASGSTTRSQLFFGSGTQLSVL.